Detailed here is one T cell receptor beta chain. Its target is not known. This CDR3 region has 13 residues. The V gene lost 4 bases and the J gene lost 3 bases, with 9 bases spanning the gap. CDR1 LGHNA and CDR2 YSLEER come from the germline V gene. These data come from a study of T-cell memory formation after mild COVID-19. Study information: TCR clusters largely stayed donor specific. Findings of the study overall: Pre-infection memory carried some responding clones, suggesting that cross-reactive memory joined.

A single record per CDR3 protein comes from TCRdb applying MiXCR to the 5' RACE reads. The profile covers some 300,000 distinct CDR3 sequences, with about 20% appearing a single time and 20% to 25% taken by the ten largest. The receptor comes from a man between 18 and 29 years old who had mild COVID-19 (a few samples of this study predate the infection). Cell type and time point are not known. The chain uses TRBV4-3 and TRBJ1-1; D is unclear. Sequences were obtained from PBMCs or a T cell subset sorted from them (not recorded which). CDR3 residues: CASSPILDTEAFF. The CDR3 DNA follows: TGCGCCAGCAGCCCGATTCTCGACACTGAAGCTTTCTTT.